These T cell receptor beta chains were read from a single sample in a study of blood T cells in healthy people across ages. TCRdb processed the 5' RACE reads anew with MiXCR; each CDR3 protein has one entry. Of about 1.4 million distinct CDR3 sequences listed, roughly 59% are singletons. Sequencing was performed on blood. Receptor source: a man in his late teens or twenties in good health. CDR3s include the opening cysteine and the closing phenylalanine or tryptophan. Each record gives: clone size, D gene, V gene, J gene, CDR3 DNA, CDR3 protein. The D gene is left open where the match is weak. The listing skips clone size in some rows; elsewhere it reads once, few, many or a size class.

size: NA; D: NA; V: TRBV7-9; J: TRBJ2-5; DNA: TGTGCCAGTCGTGGCCCCCAAGAGACCCAGTACTTC; CDR3: CASRGPQETQYF
size: few; D: TRBD1; V: TRBV10-3; J: TRBJ1-2; DNA: TGTGCCATCAGTGAGTCGCGACAGGGGATCCCCTATGGCTACACCTTC; CDR3: CAISESRQGIPYGYTF
size: NA; D: NA; V: TRBV7-9; J: TRBJ2-7; DNA: TGTGCCAGCAGCCCCCCGAGAGGTATGGACTCTAATGAGCAGTACTTC; CDR3: CASSPPRGMDSNEQYF
size: NA; D: TRBD1; V: TRBV30; J: TRBJ1-2; DNA: TGTGCCTGGAGTGTTGGGGACAGAAACTATGGCTACACCTTC; CDR3: CAWSVGDRNYGYTF
size: NA; D: TRBD1; V: TRBV6-2/TRBV6-3; J: TRBJ2-3; DNA: TGTGCCAGCAGTCGGACCGGGACAGAGTATTTT; CDR3: CASSRTGTEYF
size: NA; D: TRBD1; V: TRBV24-1; J: TRBJ1-2; DNA: TGTGCCACCCTGACAGGGAACAACTATGGCTACACCTTC; CDR3: CATLTGNNYGYTF
size: NA; D: TRBD1; V: TRBV6-5; J: TRBJ1-1; DNA: TGTGCCGTCCTGACAGGGGGAAAGACTGAAGCTTTCTTT; CDR3: CAVLTGGKTEAFF
size: few; D: NA; V: TRBV28; J: TRBJ1-2; DNA: TGTGCCAGCACCCGAGGCTATGGCTACACCTTC; CDR3: CASTRGYGYTF
size: few; D: NA; V: TRBV25-1; J: TRBJ2-3; DNA: TGTGCCAGCAGTGAGGACAGAGGGGTCACAGATACGCAGTATTTT; CDR3: CASSEDRGVTDTQYF
size: NA; D: NA; V: TRBV13; J: TRBJ2-3; DNA: TGTGCCAGCAGCTCCCGGGCGACAGATACGCAGTATTTT; CDR3: CASSSRATDTQYF
size: NA; D: NA; V: TRBV5-5; J: TRBJ1-2; DNA: TGTGCCAGCAGCTTGGACAGCAGCCTATACTATGGCTACACCTTC; CDR3: CASSLDSSLYYGYTF
size: NA; D: TRBD2; V: TRBV20-1; J: TRBJ2-1; DNA: TGCAGTGCTAACTCAGCGGGGGGAGGCTCCTACAATGAGCAGTTCTTC; CDR3: CSANSAGGGSYNEQFF
size: NA; D: TRBD2; V: TRBV6-5; J: TRBJ2-5; DNA: TGTGCCAGCAGTTACCGGGACTACCTCGAGACCCAGTACTTC; CDR3: CASSYRDYLETQYF
size: few; D: NA; V: TRBV29-1; J: TRBJ2-6; DNA: TGCAGCGTCGAAGGTAGCTCTGGGGCCAACGTCCTGACTTTC; CDR3: CSVEGSSGANVLTF
size: NA; D: NA; V: TRBV29-1; J: TRBJ1-2; DNA: TGCAGCGTTGAAAGGCAGGCTAACTATGGCTACACCTTC; CDR3: CSVERQANYGYTF
size: NA; D: NA; V: TRBV4-3; J: TRBJ2-1; DNA: TGCGCCAGCAGCCAACCACCACGGACTAAATCCTACAATGAGCAGTTCTTC; CDR3: CASSQPPRTKSYNEQFF
size: few; D: NA; V: TRBV20-1; J: TRBJ1-2; DNA: TGCAGTGCTAGAGATGTGGGGACTAGCCTTCCTAACTATGGCTACACCTTC; CDR3: CSARDVGTSLPNYGYTF
size: few; D: TRBD1; V: TRBV2; J: TRBJ2-5; DNA: TGTGCCAGCTCGGGGACAGGATGGGGAGAGACCCAGTACTTC; CDR3: CASSGTGWGETQYF
size: NA; D: NA; V: TRBV10-3; J: TRBJ2-3; DNA: TGTGCCATCAGTGAGTCGGAGGTCACAGATACGCAGTATTTT; CDR3: CAISESEVTDTQYF
size: NA; D: TRBD1; V: TRBV9; J: TRBJ1-1; DNA: TGTGCCAGCAGCGCGCGACAGGGAGGGGGTGAAGCTTTCTTT; CDR3: CASSARQGGGEAFF
size: few; D: NA; V: TRBV12-3/TRBV12-4; J: TRBJ2-7; DNA: TGTGCCAGCAGTTCAGTAGAAGAGCAGTACTTC; CDR3: CASSSVEEQYF
size: NA; D: TRBD1; V: TRBV7-9; J: TRBJ1-5; DNA: TGTGCCAGCAGCCCCGGGGACAGGGCCATTAGCAATCAGCCCCAGCATTTT; CDR3: CASSPGDRAISNQPQHF
size: NA; D: NA; V: TRBV7-6; J: TRBJ2-1; DNA: TGTGCCAGCAGCTTCACACCCTGGAGCAATGAGCAGTTCTTC; CDR3: CASSFTPWSNEQFF
size: NA; D: NA; V: TRBV4-1; J: TRBJ2-1; DNA: TGCGCCAGCAGAGCTCTTGATAAGCCTAATGAGCAGTTCTTC; CDR3: CASRALDKPNEQFF
size: NA; D: TRBD1; V: TRBV20-1; J: TRBJ1-2; DNA: TGCAGTGCTAGAGCCGGGACAGGCGAAAACTATGGCTACACCTTC; CDR3: CSARAGTGENYGYTF
size: NA; D: NA; V: TRBV7-6; J: TRBJ1-2; DNA: TGTGCCAGCAGCTCAGTAGGAGCCTATGGCTACACCTTC; CDR3: CASSSVGAYGYTF
size: NA; D: NA; V: TRBV7-2; J: TRBJ1-1; DNA: TGTGCCAGCAGCTTAGAGGGTAGGGCGTTGAACACTGAAGCTTTCTTT; CDR3: CASSLEGRALNTEAFF
size: once; D: TRBD1; V: TRBV5-1; J: TRBJ1-2; DNA: TGCGCCAGCAGCTTGGGACAGGGGGCTTCTAACAATGGCTACACCTTC; CDR3: CASSLGQGASNNGYTF
size: NA; D: TRBD1; V: TRBV20-1; J: TRBJ1-1; DNA: TGCAGTGCCAAGGACAGGGCCAATTCGGAAGCTTTCTTT; CDR3: CSAKDRANSEAFF
size: few; D: NA; V: TRBV20-1; J: TRBJ1-4; DNA: TGCAGTGCTAGAGATCGGGTTGCGTACAGCTATGAAAAACTGTTTTTT; CDR3: CSARDRVAYSYEKLFF
size: NA; D: NA; V: TRBV20-1; J: TRBJ1-4; DNA: TGCAGTTCATTACGGGGGGGGAATGAAAAACTGTTTTTT; CDR3: CSSLRGGNEKLFF
size: few; D: NA; V: TRBV29-1; J: TRBJ2-7; DNA: TGCAGCGTGCAGTCGGGACCAACCTACGAGCAGTACTTC; CDR3: CSVQSGPTYEQYF
size: NA; D: NA; V: TRBV27; J: TRBJ2-1; DNA: TGTGCCAGCAGCACCAGGGAATCTCCCTACAATGAGCAGTTCTTC; CDR3: CASSTRESPYNEQFF
size: NA; D: NA; V: TRBV28; J: TRBJ1-2; DNA: TGTGCCAGCTCCGAAGGGCCCGGCGGCTACACCTTC; CDR3: CASSEGPGGYTF
size: once; D: NA; V: TRBV4-1; J: TRBJ2-7; DNA: TGCGCCAGCAGCCAAGAAGGGGACCGCGCCCCCGAGCAGTACTTC; CDR3: CASSQEGDRAPEQYF
size: NA; D: NA; V: TRBV6-6; J: TRBJ1-2; DNA: TGTGCCAGTGAGAGAGGAGATGGCTACACCTTC; CDR3: CASERGDGYTF
size: NA; D: NA; V: TRBV29-1; J: TRBJ2-2; DNA: TGCAGCGTTGAAGTTATAGGGAAAAGGGACACCGGGGAGCTGTTTTTT; CDR3: CSVEVIGKRDTGELFF
size: once; D: NA; V: TRBV14; J: TRBJ1-2; DNA: TGTGCCAGCAGCCCAAGTCCAGGGGAGAACTATGGCTACACCTTC; CDR3: CASSPSPGENYGYTF
size: few; D: NA; V: TRBV7-9; J: TRBJ1-1; DNA: TGTGCCAGCAGCTCAGGGACGGAGGAGAACACTGAAGCTTTCTTT; CDR3: CASSSGTEENTEAFF
size: few; D: NA; V: TRBV7-2; J: TRBJ2-5; DNA: TGTGCCAGCGACTCCTCAACGGGGGGACAATTCATAGAGACCCAGTACTTC; CDR3: CASDSSTGGQFIETQYF
size: once; D: TRBD1; V: TRBV4-1; J: TRBJ1-1; DNA: TGCGCCAGCAGCCAAGATGGGACAGCAACTAGCACTGAAGCTTTCTTT; CDR3: CASSQDGTATSTEAFF
size: NA; D: NA; V: TRBV20-1; J: TRBJ1-2; DNA: TGCAGTGCTAGAGATGGGAGGACAGCCCATAGCTATGGCTACACCTTC; CDR3: CSARDGRTAHSYGYTF
size: NA; D: NA; V: TRBV6-5; J: TRBJ1-2; DNA: TGTGCCAGCAGTTCTGTGGCCCAGGGGCGAACTCCAGCTAACTATGGCTACACCTTC; CDR3: CASSSVAQGRTPANYGYTF
size: NA; D: TRBD1; V: TRBV12-3/TRBV12-4; J: TRBJ2-6; DNA: TGTGCCAGCAGTTCCTCAGGGGGCGCTGGGGCCAACGTCCTGACTTTC; CDR3: CASSSSGGAGANVLTF
size: NA; D: TRBD1; V: TRBV25-1; J: TRBJ2-1; DNA: TGTGCCAGCAGTCCCCCGTCGACAGGGGGGGACCTCTGGTCCTACAATGAGCAGTTCTTC; CDR3: CASSPPSTGGDLWSYNEQFF
size: NA; D: TRBD2; V: TRBV5-1; J: TRBJ2-5; DNA: TGCGCCACCCGCCGGCTAGCGGGAAGCTACGAACAGTACTTC; CDR3: CATRRLAGSYEQYF
size: NA; D: NA; V: TRBV11-2; J: TRBJ2-3; DNA: TGTGCCAGCAGCCCGAGGTGGGGTTCAGATACGCAGTATTTT; CDR3: CASSPRWGSDTQYF
size: NA; D: TRBD2; V: TRBV29-1; J: TRBJ2-5; DNA: TGCAGCGTTGAACCTAGCGGGAGGTTGGAGACCCAGTACTTC; CDR3: CSVEPSGRLETQYF
size: NA; D: NA; V: TRBV20-1; J: TRBJ2-3; DNA: TGCAGTGCCGGATGGGGGGGCACAGATACGCAGTATTTT; CDR3: CSAGWGGTDTQYF
size: few; D: TRBD2; V: TRBV2; J: TRBJ2-1; DNA: TGTGCCAGCAGTGACGAAGGACTAGCGGGAACCTACAATGAGCAGTTCTTC; CDR3: CASSDEGLAGTYNEQFF
size: NA; D: NA; V: TRBV4-1; J: TRBJ2-7; DNA: TGCGCCAGCAGCCAACCCCTCGGGGGCATCGACGAGCAGTACTTC; CDR3: CASSQPLGGIDEQYF
size: NA; D: TRBD2; V: TRBV6-1; J: TRBJ2-3; DNA: TGTGCCAGCAGTAATTCCCGGGACACCTGGACTAGCGGGGGAATCACAGATACGCAGTATTTT; CDR3: CASSNSRDTWTSGGITDTQYF
size: NA; D: NA; V: TRBV29-1; J: TRBJ2-1; DNA: TGCAGCGTTGTCGCTGCGGAGTCCTACAATGAGCAGTTCTTC; CDR3: CSVVAAESYNEQFF
size: NA; D: NA; V: TRBV12-3/TRBV12-4; J: TRBJ2-6; DNA: TGTGCCAGCAGTTTTTATTTGGGGGAACTATCTGGGGCCAACGTCCTGACTTTC; CDR3: CASSFYLGELSGANVLTF
size: NA; D: NA; V: TRBV19; J: TRBJ1-1; DNA: TGTGCCAGTAGTATATCGCGGGCGCCGAACACTGAAGCTTTCTTT; CDR3: CASSISRAPNTEAFF
size: few; D: NA; V: TRBV7-9; J: TRBJ2-7; DNA: TGTGCCAGCAGCTTAACACCGGGGACCGAAAGAGGGTACGAGCAGTACTTC; CDR3: CASSLTPGTERGYEQYF
size: NA; D: NA; V: TRBV5-6; J: TRBJ2-5; DNA: TGTGCCGGACCTCCCGGACAGCGGGCCGAACAAGAGACCCAGTACTTC; CDR3: CAGPPGQRAEQETQYF
size: few; D: NA; V: TRBV7-2; J: TRBJ2-7; DNA: TGTGCCAGCAGCTTAATGTCAATATCCGGGAATAAAGGCGAGCAGTACTTC; CDR3: CASSLMSISGNKGEQYF
size: NA; D: NA; V: TRBV29-1; J: TRBJ2-5; DNA: TGCAGCGTCGCACCCCCGGGACACCAAGAGACCCAGTACTTC; CDR3: CSVAPPGHQETQYF